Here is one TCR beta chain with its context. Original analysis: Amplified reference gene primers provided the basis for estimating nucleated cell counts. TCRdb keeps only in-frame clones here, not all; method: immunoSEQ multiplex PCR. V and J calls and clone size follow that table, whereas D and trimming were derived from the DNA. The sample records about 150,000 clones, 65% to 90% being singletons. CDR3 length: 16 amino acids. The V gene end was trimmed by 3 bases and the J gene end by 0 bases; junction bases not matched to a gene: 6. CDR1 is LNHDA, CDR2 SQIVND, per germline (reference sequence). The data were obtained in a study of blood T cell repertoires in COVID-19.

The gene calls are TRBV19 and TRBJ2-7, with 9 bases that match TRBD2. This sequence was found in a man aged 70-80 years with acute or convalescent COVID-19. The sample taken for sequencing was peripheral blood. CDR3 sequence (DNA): TGTGCCAGTAGTATCCCCTCGACTAGCGGCTCCTACGAGCAGTACTTC. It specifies CASSIPSTSGSYEQYF.